This is a list of T cell receptor beta chains from one sample in a study of T-cell reconstitution after alpha-beta-depleted transplantation in children. From the PCR reads, TCRdb called clonotypes with MiXCR, one entry per CDR3 protein. The sample carries about 460,000 distinct CDR3 sequences, about 10% recorded once. The sample in question was PBMCs, mostly from graft donor cells, obtained 180 days after TCRalphabeta/CD19-depleted stem cell transplant. These receptors were collected from a female patient between 2 and 15 years old who had a stem cell transplant for aplastic anemia, so the T cells may come from the graft donor. Each CDR3 is given with its conserved first and last residue. D genes are given only for firm matches. Size is stated for part of the rows, as once, few or many counts, or as a class when the clone is expanded.

CDR3 protein: CSARTGTSGTLYNEQFF
CDR3 DNA: TGCAGTGCTAGAACCGGGACTAGCGGGACTCTCTACAATGAGCAGTTCTTC
D gene: TRBD2
clone size: few
J gene: TRBJ2-1
V gene: TRBV20-1

CDR3 protein: CSAGPRGIAGSYEQYF
CDR3 DNA: TGCAGTGCCGGACCTCGGGGTATAGCGGGTTCCTACGAGCAGTACTTC
D gene: TRBD2
clone size: few
J gene: TRBJ2-7
V gene: TRBV20-1

CDR3 protein: CATSDLGAPYNEQFF
CDR3 DNA: TGTGCCACCAGTGATTTGGGGGCCCCCTACAATGAGCAGTTCTTC
D gene: NA
clone size: many
J gene: TRBJ2-1
V gene: TRBV24-1

CDR3 protein: CASSRIGQGDSPLHF
CDR3 DNA: TGTGCCAGCAGTCGAATCGGACAGGGCGATTCACCCCTCCACTTT
D gene: TRBD1
clone size: NA
J gene: TRBJ1-6
V gene: TRBV7-9

CDR3 protein: CARMDYRGDEQYF
CDR3 DNA: TGCGCCAGGATGGACTACCGAGGTGACGAGCAGTACTTC
D gene: NA
clone size: NA
J gene: TRBJ2-7
V gene: TRBV5-1

CDR3 protein: CASSTGGLNTGELFF
CDR3 DNA: TGCGCCAGCAGCACAGGGGGCTTGAACACCGGGGAGCTGTTTTTT
D gene: TRBD1
clone size: NA
J gene: TRBJ2-2
V gene: TRBV5-1

CDR3 protein: CASSPRLNYGYTF
CDR3 DNA: TGTGCCAGCAGCCCCCGGTTAAACTATGGCTACACCTTC
D gene: NA
clone size: NA
J gene: TRBJ1-2
V gene: TRBV7-2

CDR3 protein: CASSLRVKVGGELFF
CDR3 DNA: TGTGCCAGCAGCTTGAGGGTGAAGGTGGGCGGGGAGCTGTTTTTT
D gene: NA
clone size: NA
J gene: TRBJ2-2
V gene: TRBV7-9

CDR3 protein: CASRGDSNEKLFF
CDR3 DNA: TGTGCCAGCAGAGGGGACTCTAATGAAAAACTGTTTTTT
D gene: NA
clone size: few
J gene: TRBJ1-4
V gene: TRBV7-2

CDR3 protein: CASSVGTAEAFF
CDR3 DNA: TGTGCCAGCAGCGTAGGGACAGCTGAAGCTTTCTTT
D gene: NA
clone size: few
J gene: TRBJ1-1
V gene: TRBV9

CDR3 protein: CSARERGKTDTQYF
CDR3 DNA: TGCAGTGCTAGAGAGCGGGGCAAAACAGATACGCAGTATTTT
D gene: NA
clone size: NA
J gene: TRBJ2-3
V gene: TRBV20-1

CDR3 protein: CASSQDLKQGGYEQYF
CDR3 DNA: TGCGCCAGCAGCCAAGATTTGAAACAGGGCGGCTACGAGCAGTACTTC
D gene: NA
clone size: few
J gene: TRBJ2-7
V gene: TRBV4-3

CDR3 protein: CASSLLGQHQETQYF
CDR3 DNA: TGCGCCAGCAGCTTGCTAGGGCAGCACCAAGAGACCCAGTACTTC
D gene: NA
clone size: NA
J gene: TRBJ2-5
V gene: TRBV5-1

CDR3 protein: CSARDPYKQFF
CDR3 DNA: TGCAGTGCTAGAGACCCGTATAAGCAGTTCTTC
D gene: NA
clone size: few
J gene: TRBJ2-1
V gene: TRBV20-1

CDR3 protein: CASSEWFGGGTQYF
CDR3 DNA: TGTGCCAGCAGTGAATGGTTCGGAGGGGGGACCCAGTACTTC
D gene: NA
clone size: NA
J gene: TRBJ2-5
V gene: TRBV2

CDR3 protein: CASSSGVHQPQHF
CDR3 DNA: TGTGCCAGCAGCTCAGGGGTGCACCAGCCCCAGCATTTT
D gene: NA
clone size: NA
J gene: TRBJ1-5
V gene: TRBV11-2

CDR3 protein: CASKFKGSTSYNSPLHF
CDR3 DNA: TGTGCCAGCAAGTTTAAGGGGTCCACCTCCTATAATTCACCCCTCCACTTT
D gene: NA
clone size: few
J gene: TRBJ1-6
V gene: TRBV28

CDR3 protein: CASSLVVGSQFPHEQFF
CDR3 DNA: TGCGCCAGCAGCTTGGTGGTGGGTTCTCAATTCCCCCATGAGCAGTTCTTC
D gene: NA
clone size: many
J gene: TRBJ2-1
V gene: TRBV5-1

CDR3 protein: CASNLAGYTDTQYF
CDR3 DNA: TGTGCCAGCAACCTAGCGGGTTACACAGATACGCAGTATTTT
D gene: TRBD2
clone size: NA
J gene: TRBJ2-3
V gene: TRBV7-2

CDR3 protein: CSVLDRGQISGANVLTF
CDR3 DNA: TGCAGCGTTCTAGATCGGGGGCAGATCTCTGGGGCCAACGTCCTGACTTTC
D gene: NA
clone size: many
J gene: TRBJ2-6
V gene: TRBV29-1

CDR3 protein: CASSPPSGGEADTQYF
CDR3 DNA: TGCGCCAGCAGCCCCCCGAGCGGGGGCGAGGCAGATACGCAGTATTTT
D gene: TRBD2
clone size: few
J gene: TRBJ2-3
V gene: TRBV5-1

CDR3 protein: CASSPLSRDNTIYF
CDR3 DNA: TGTGCCAGCAGTCCCTTGTCTAGGGACAACACCATATATTTT
D gene: NA
clone size: few
J gene: TRBJ1-3
V gene: TRBV12-3/TRBV12-4

CDR3 protein: CASSQVAVLGYTF
CDR3 DNA: TGTGCCAGCAGCCAAGTGGCAGTCCTAGGCTACACCTTC
D gene: NA
clone size: NA
J gene: TRBJ1-2
V gene: TRBV4-2

CDR3 protein: CASRTSGTTGELFF
CDR3 DNA: TGTGCCAGCAGGACTAGCGGGACCACCGGGGAGCTGTTTTTT
D gene: TRBD2
clone size: NA
J gene: TRBJ2-2
V gene: TRBV6-2/TRBV6-3

CDR3 protein: CASSLLSSGNTIYF
CDR3 DNA: TGTGCCAGCAGTTTACTGAGCTCTGGAAACACCATATATTTT
D gene: NA
clone size: many
J gene: TRBJ1-3
V gene: TRBV12-3/TRBV12-4

CDR3 protein: CASSLVGSSAYYNEQFF
CDR3 DNA: TGTGCCAGCAGCTTAGTGGGGAGCTCAGCTTACTACAATGAGCAGTTCTTC
D gene: NA
clone size: NA
J gene: TRBJ2-1
V gene: TRBV7-2

CDR3 protein: CASSQDLPSGLETQYF
CDR3 DNA: TGCGCCAGCAGCCAAGATCTCCCTAGCGGGCTAGAGACCCAGTACTTC
D gene: TRBD2
clone size: NA
J gene: TRBJ2-5
V gene: TRBV4-3

CDR3 protein: CASSGAGLETQYF
CDR3 DNA: TGTGCCAGCAGTGGAGCGGGATTAGAGACCCAGTACTTC
D gene: TRBD2
clone size: NA
J gene: TRBJ2-5
V gene: TRBV12-3/TRBV12-4

CDR3 protein: CSAPRDRAYTGELFF
CDR3 DNA: TGCAGTGCCCCTCGGGACAGGGCATATACCGGGGAGCTGTTTTTT
D gene: TRBD1
clone size: many
J gene: TRBJ2-2
V gene: TRBV20-1

CDR3 protein: CASGLAGRKWNQPQHF
CDR3 DNA: TGTGCCAGCGGCCTGGCAGGGCGTAAATGGAATCAGCCCCAGCATTTT
D gene: NA
clone size: many
J gene: TRBJ1-5
V gene: TRBV6-2/TRBV6-3

CDR3 protein: CASSLGLRNTIYF
CDR3 DNA: TGTGCCAGCAGCTTGGGTCTGAGAAACACCATATATTTT
D gene: NA
clone size: few
J gene: TRBJ1-3
V gene: TRBV5-8

CDR3 protein: CASSFEWDRGNEQFF
CDR3 DNA: TGTGCCAGCAGCTTTGAATGGGACAGGGGAAATGAGCAGTTCTTC
D gene: TRBD1
clone size: many
J gene: TRBJ2-1
V gene: TRBV7-6

CDR3 protein: CASSSLGQGISNQPQHF
CDR3 DNA: TGTGCCAGCAGCTCATTGGGACAGGGTATTAGCAATCAGCCCCAGCATTTT
D gene: TRBD1
clone size: few
J gene: TRBJ1-5
V gene: TRBV27

CDR3 protein: CASGLWAGHSPLWGYTF
CDR3 DNA: TGTGCTAGTGGTTTGTGGGCAGGGCATTCGCCGCTGTGGGGCTACACCTTC
D gene: NA
clone size: few
J gene: TRBJ1-2
V gene: TRBV12-5

CDR3 protein: CASSPAPKGTSRNEQFF
CDR3 DNA: TGTGCCAGCAGCCCGGCCCCTAAGGGGACTAGCAGGAATGAGCAGTTCTTC
D gene: TRBD2
clone size: few
J gene: TRBJ2-1
V gene: TRBV11-2

CDR3 protein: CASSFSFFGEQYF
CDR3 DNA: TGTGCCAGCAGCTTTTCCTTTTTCGGTGAGCAGTACTTC
D gene: NA
clone size: few
J gene: TRBJ2-7
V gene: TRBV11-3

CDR3 protein: CASSLNRGNTEAFF
CDR3 DNA: TGTGCCAGCAGCTTGAACCGGGGTAACACTGAAGCTTTCTTT
D gene: NA
clone size: NA
J gene: TRBJ1-1
V gene: TRBV7-6

CDR3 protein: CASSHRRAEETQYF
CDR3 DNA: TGTGCCAGCAGCCATAGGCGGGCAGAAGAGACCCAGTACTTC
D gene: NA
clone size: NA
J gene: TRBJ2-5
V gene: TRBV12-3/TRBV12-4

CDR3 protein: CASSLEGLLEFF
CDR3 DNA: TGCGCCAGCAGCTTGGAAGGACTCTTGGAGTTCTTC
D gene: NA
clone size: NA
J gene: TRBJ2-1
V gene: TRBV5-1

CDR3 protein: CASSYEQGRLYEQYF
CDR3 DNA: TGTGCCAGCAGCTATGAACAGGGGCGCCTCTACGAGCAGTACTTC
D gene: TRBD1
clone size: many
J gene: TRBJ2-7
V gene: TRBV7-6

CDR3 protein: CATSDLGTGADNEQFF
CDR3 DNA: TGTGCCACCAGTGATTTGGGGACAGGGGCTGACAATGAGCAGTTCTTC
D gene: TRBD1
clone size: NA
J gene: TRBJ2-1
V gene: TRBV24-1

CDR3 protein: CASSESPGTGNYNEQFF
CDR3 DNA: TGTGCCAGCAGCGAGTCCCCCGGGACAGGGAACTACAATGAGCAGTTCTTC
D gene: NA
clone size: many
J gene: TRBJ2-1
V gene: TRBV21-1

CDR3 protein: CASSLGQGRTGELFF
CDR3 DNA: TGTGCCAGCAGCTTGGGTCAGGGTAGGACCGGGGAGCTGTTTTTT
D gene: NA
clone size: many
J gene: TRBJ2-2
V gene: TRBV6-1

CDR3 protein: CASSQPGTDTQYF
CDR3 DNA: TGTGCCAGCAGCCAGCCGGGCACAGATACGCAGTATTTT
D gene: NA
clone size: NA
J gene: TRBJ2-3
V gene: TRBV7-9

CDR3 protein: CASSWFRDRNTGELFF
CDR3 DNA: TGTGCCAGCAGTTGGTTCCGGGACAGGAACACCGGGGAGCTGTTTTTT
D gene: TRBD1
clone size: few
J gene: TRBJ2-2
V gene: TRBV6-2/TRBV6-3

CDR3 protein: CASIGRGLYGYTF
CDR3 DNA: TGTGCCAGCATTGGTAGGGGTCTCTATGGCTACACCTTC
D gene: NA
clone size: NA
J gene: TRBJ1-2
V gene: TRBV28

CDR3 protein: CSVGFAEGYGYTF
CDR3 DNA: TGCAGCGTTGGTTTCGCAGAAGGCTATGGCTACACCTTC
D gene: NA
clone size: NA
J gene: TRBJ1-2
V gene: TRBV29-1

CDR3 protein: CSVPGQGYEKLFF
CDR3 DNA: TGCAGCGTACCGGGACAGGGGTATGAAAAACTGTTTTTT
D gene: TRBD1
clone size: few
J gene: TRBJ1-4
V gene: TRBV29-1

CDR3 protein: CASSFGTSSSGELFF
CDR3 DNA: TGTGCCAGCAGTTTTGGGACTAGTAGTTCCGGGGAGCTGTTTTTT
D gene: TRBD2
clone size: NA
J gene: TRBJ2-2
V gene: TRBV12-3/TRBV12-4

CDR3 protein: CARGGGRNSPLHF
CDR3 DNA: TGTGCCAGAGGAGGGGGCAGGAATTCACCCCTCCACTTT
D gene: TRBD1
clone size: few
J gene: TRBJ1-6
V gene: TRBV2

CDR3 protein: CAISDGLSYNEQFF
CDR3 DNA: TGTGCCATCAGTGACGGACTCTCCTACAATGAGCAGTTCTTC
D gene: NA
clone size: many
J gene: TRBJ2-1
V gene: TRBV10-3

CDR3 protein: CASAPGLGIGTNEQFF
CDR3 DNA: TGTGCCAGCGCCCCGGGACTAGGTATAGGTACGAATGAGCAGTTCTTC
D gene: TRBD2
clone size: many
J gene: TRBJ2-1
V gene: TRBV12-3/TRBV12-4

CDR3 protein: CASSQDRALLQFF
CDR3 DNA: TGCGCCAGCAGCCAAGATCGAGCTCTGCTTCAGTTCTTC
D gene: NA
clone size: NA
J gene: TRBJ2-1
V gene: TRBV4-3

CDR3 protein: CSARMKRGTQETQYF
CDR3 DNA: TGCAGTGCTAGGATGAAGCGGGGTACACAAGAGACCCAGTACTTC
D gene: TRBD2
clone size: many
J gene: TRBJ2-5
V gene: TRBV20-1

CDR3 protein: CASSPGEALEAFF
CDR3 DNA: TGTGCCAGCAGCCCCGGTGAAGCGCTCGAAGCTTTCTTT
D gene: NA
clone size: NA
J gene: TRBJ1-1
V gene: TRBV7-3

CDR3 protein: CASSLRAGARGNQPQHF
CDR3 DNA: TGTGCCAGCAGTTTAAGGGCGGGGGCGAGGGGCAATCAGCCCCAGCATTTT
D gene: NA
clone size: NA
J gene: TRBJ1-5
V gene: TRBV12-3/TRBV12-4

CDR3 protein: CASRRRGLAGGVGYEQYF
CDR3 DNA: TGTGCCAGCAGACGACGAGGGCTAGCGGGAGGGGTAGGGTACGAGCAGTACTTC
D gene: TRBD2
clone size: NA
J gene: TRBJ2-7
V gene: TRBV11-2